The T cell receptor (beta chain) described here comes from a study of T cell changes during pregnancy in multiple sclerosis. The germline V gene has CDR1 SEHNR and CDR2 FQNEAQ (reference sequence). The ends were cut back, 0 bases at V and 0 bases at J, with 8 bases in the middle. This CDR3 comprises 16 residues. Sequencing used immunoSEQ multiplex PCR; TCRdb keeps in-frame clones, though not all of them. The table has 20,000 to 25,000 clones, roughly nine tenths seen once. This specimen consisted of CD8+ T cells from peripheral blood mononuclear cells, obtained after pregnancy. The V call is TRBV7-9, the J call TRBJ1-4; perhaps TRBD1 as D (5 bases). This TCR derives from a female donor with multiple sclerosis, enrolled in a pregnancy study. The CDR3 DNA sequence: TGTGCCAGCAGCTTAGCGTGGGGGGCAACTAATGAAAAACTGTTTTTT. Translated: CASSLAWGATNEKLFF.